This record concerns one T cell receptor beta chain sequence. Its antigen is undetermined. Lacking the conserved final phenylalanine or tryptophan, this CDR3 likely reflects a read error. Germline loops: CDR1 SGDLS, CDR2 YYNGEE. The trim removed 3 bases at V and 8 bases at J, leaving 5 bases unmatched. This CDR3 contains 14 residues. These data originate in a study of CD8+CD57+ T cells in acquired aplastic anemia. As for the study in general: 3.2 ug was the average amount of DNA from sorted CD4+ and CD8+ cells.

Patients sequenced had flow cytometry evidence of CD8+CD57+ cell expansion. The enrolled patients all had severe acquired aplastic anemia. CDR3 and TCR beta VDJ profiling relied on a genomic DNA template. TCRdb independently ran MiXCR on the reads; one entry per CDR3 protein. This table has roughly 200,000 distinct CDR3 sequences, more than 60% appearing once. Whole-study results and caveats: In common between the patients and the controls were approximately 30 CD8+ CDR3 sequences.

Sequencing used sorted CD4+, CD8+, or CD8+CD57+ T cells (not recorded which) from PBMCs. This receptor was identified in a human donor with aplastic anemia. The gene calls are TRBV9 and TRBJ1-6, with 7 bases that match TRBD1. In DNA, the CDR3 is TGTGCCAGCAGCGCGGACAGGAAGGATTCACCCCTCCACCTT. This sequence encodes CASSADRKDSPLHL.